The following is a T cell receptor beta chain sequence with its context. The sample holds one count of this clone. The antigen it binds to is not known. No much larger clonotype is one base removed from it; base qualities were not supplied. The CDR3 runs 16 amino acids, cysteine and phenylalanine included. Only the CDR3 region is kept as DNA, spanning 48 bases read in frame from base 1. The germline V and J ends show losses of 4 bases and 9 bases respectively, and no gene match explains 12 bases of the junction. The CDR1 and CDR2 encoded by the germline V gene are SGHRS and YFSETQ. The method was the immunoSEQ multiplex PCR assay. The multiplex PCR relied on a mix of 60 forward primers for TCR Vbeta segments and 13 reverse primers for TCR Jbeta segments. The CDR3 region of rearranged TCR beta genes was amplified from genomic DNA by a multiplex PCR assay. The amplified TCR beta libraries were sequenced on the Illumina HiSeq System as 87-base-pair reads. In the source study's methods: A later analysis tallied around 87 million unique TCR beta chains across the 666 repertoires, and approximately 12 million of those chains were shared by two or more donors. Raw reads were error-corrected and collapsed into unique sequences with a nearest-neighbor algorithm that merged closely related sequences to remove PCR and sequencing errors. V, D and J gene segments were assigned by aligning CDR3 sequences to IMGT reference sequences. For a sequence to be retained, a match of at least six nucleotides was required to both a V gene segment and a J gene segment. Rearrangements were called productive when the CDR3 lacked stop codons and stayed in frame with V and J; all others were non-productive. CDR3 was defined by IMGT convention, running from the second conserved V-encoded cysteine to the conserved J-encoded phenylalanine. Sequences without an unambiguous match to a single V gene segment were excluded from the earlier analysis of a few hundred of the donors. In an earlier analysis of some 590 of the donors, a V segment was called functional when productive rearrangements were above 56.7%, and segregating when the standard deviation between donors exceeded 5%. A statistical classification framework was built for diagnosing cytomegalovirus status from the catalog of TCR beta chain sequences. In a later analysis, V and J genes were assigned by comparing TCR nucleotide sequences against IMGT/GENE-DB human TR gene sequences. In a later analysis, CDR3 sequences and most-parsimonious VDJ recombination scenarios were assigned using the TCRdist pipeline. In a later analysis, each TCR beta chain was defined by its CDR3 amino acid sequence together with its V-gene family, and reads lacking a unique V-gene family were excluded. In a later analysis, 450 to 600 highly shared, low-generation-probability nucleotide sequences were removed to address suspected cross-contamination and a sequencing artifact. In a later analysis, a clonal expansion index for each public chain was calculated from normalized within-repertoire ranks of inferred template counts. In a later analysis, generation probabilities were computed with a VDJ recombination model fitted to out-of-frame rearrangements, and the resulting probabilities were checked against IGoR. Hypergeometric tests were used in a later analysis to score TCR-TCR, TCR-HLA and TCR-CMV co-occurrence, with a repertoire-size bias correction applied to the TCR pairs. In a later analysis, false discovery rates were estimated by permuting HLA or CMV assignments 20 times. A later analysis grouped co-occurring TCRs with DBSCAN, adding TCRdist sequence similarity when clustering within HLA-allele-positive subsets. For co-occurrence clustering, repertoires with fewer than 30,000 or more than 120,000 public chains were excluded, along with a handful of repertoires with anomalous nucleotide sharing. This immuneACCESS table, as held by TCRdb, lists in-frame sequences with V and J called but not all clones. Of the missing ones, under half trace to an unresolved V gene in checked studies; the others have no known cause. V and J calls and clone size are as listed in that table; D and trimming were resolved from the DNA. Across this sample there are more than 150,000 clones, with 75% seen only once. The ten biggest clones cover around 7.7% of the sample.

The cohort was made up of approximately 670 healthy bone marrow donors. At the time of sampling, all cohort members were nominally healthy, though unrecorded immune exposures were likely present. The donor was CMV seropositive and belonged to the group of over 250 seropositive cohort members. Each donor provided a peripheral blood sample, and peripheral blood mononuclear cells were used for TCR beta sequencing. Genomic DNA was extracted from the blood cell samples with the Qiagen DNeasy Blood Extraction Kit. This entry is derived from a study of cytomegalovirus exposure and HLA in healthy donors (dated by TCRdb to the late 2010s). Concerning the study at large: In an earlier analysis of fewer than 750 of the donors, about 270 Gb of sequence data and 120 million or so unique TCR beta sequences from about 179 million T cells were reported. Alongside the repertoire data, information on donor age, sex, ethnicity and CMV serostatus was compiled. To study patterns of TCR occurrence, a later analysis re-analyzed previously published TCR beta repertoires from 666 donors and added high-resolution HLA genotyping. Rather than drawing on any new phenotypic data, the later analysis identified candidate immune exposures from TCR beta sequences and the way those sequences occurred across donors. An earlier analysis of 587 of the donors applied high-throughput TCR beta sequencing to assess whether each TCR beta V gene segment acted as functional or pseudogenic. The study aimed to test whether signatures of past pathogen exposure could be identified by cataloging public T cell receptors. Class I and class II HLA loci were covered by the typing at four-digit resolution. Along with the approximately 700-subject first cohort, a separate validation cohort of around 120 different subjects was used. Several DR-DQ haplotypes were treated as single units for association and clustering because of strong linkage in the cohort. Using immunosequencing, the study profiled T cell repertoires from around 670 subjects and related those repertoires to cytomegalovirus serostatus. On average, approximately 250,000 unique TCR beta nucleotide sequences were sequenced per donor among about 400 genotyped donors of the cohort, with around 19% of those sequences being non-productive. All discovery cohort repertoires had been generated using a single sequencing platform. An early release that covered about 640 HLA-typed donors contained 300 to 350 gigabases of sequencing data and about 93 million unique TCR sequences. In a later genetic analysis, genome-wide SNP genotypes for about 55% of the roughly 670 donors were used, and that subset was treated as a discovery cohort. The number of donors typed differed by locus, with 629-630 for A, B, C, DRB1 and DQB1, approximately 500 for DQA1, about 610 for DPA1, and 472 for DPB1. Of the roughly 400 genotyped donors, 75% to 85% were placed in the genetic ancestry cluster associated with self-reported Caucasian donors. To predict cytomegalovirus infection status, the study brought together high-throughput TCR immunosequencing, statistical association of individual TCRs with disease status, and machine learning. Study-wide findings and limitations: A later analysis reported that several top co-occurrence clusters appeared linked to parvovirus B19, influenza, CMV and Epstein-Barr virus. Strong co-occurrence of HLA alleles, especially DR and DQ, made assigning TCR associations to individual alleles difficult. In an earlier analysis of under 600 of the donors, most TCR beta V segments were observed in productive rearrangements about 90% or about 30% of the time, broadly matching IMGT annotations. According to a later analysis, TCR association rates differed among HLA loci, with DRB1 alleles showing the most associated TCRs and HLA-C alleles showing the fewest. A later genetic analysis associated a missense DCLRE1C variant with V-gene and J-gene trimming of TCR beta chains, and an independent cohort replicated the association. Compared with equally common non-associated chains, HLA-associated TCR beta chains in a later analysis were more clonally expanded and had lower generation probabilities. Across donors, most TCR sequences were observed very rarely, whereas some public TCRs were present in many individuals. A group of highly shared sequence variants was considered likely to be a technical artifact of the sequencing pipeline. The classifier was reported to diagnose cytomegalovirus status with high specificity and sensitivity in both the original and validation cohorts. Because counts were too low, about 18 rarely observed V segments, including chromosome 9 orphons, were excluded from the earlier analysis of fewer than 650 of the donors. Linkage disequilibrium might explain the correlated functional status among segregating V segments, but an unknown experimental factor could not be excluded. In a later analysis, most CMV-associated TCR beta chains were found to appear HLA-restricted, with HLA associations seemingly driven largely by CMV exposure. The 87-base-pair reads could not distinguish some IMGT-functional V segments, including TRBV6-2 and TRBV6-3, so those segments were excluded. Because HLA typing was missing for some donors at each locus, association tests included only the typed subset. According to the authors, the approach could potentially be generalized to other disease states and immunological phenotypes. The study gave a list of more than 150 TCR beta chains associated with cytomegalovirus. At a false discovery rate of 0.05, a later analysis linked 15,000 to 20,000 TCR beta sequences to specific HLA alleles. The presence/absence analyses assumed that sequencing depth was roughly uniform across donors, and that assumption may not be true. A further reported finding was that TCR beta sequences accurately predicted the HLA-A and HLA-B alleles for most subjects in the first cohort. In vitro tests confirmed that a few of the cytomegalovirus-associated TCR beta chains recognize cytomegalovirus antigens. In a later genetic analysis, fewer N-insertions in productive TCRs were reported among donors in an Asian-associated ancestry cluster than the approximately 710-donor mean. The only immune exposure information available for the cohort was CMV serostatus. The cohort was sequenced for TCR beta chains only, and without alpha or paired-chain data the features that could be detected were limited.

This chain joins TRBV5-1 to TRBJ2-1; 11 central bases correspond to TRBD2. The sequence derives from a woman aged 40 to 55 in good health and CMV-seropositive. The sample consisted of PBMCs. The CDR3 reads as follows: CASSHNLVAGGGEQFF. The sequence in DNA is TGCGCCAGCAGCCACAATTTGGTAGCGGGAGGGGGTGAGCAGTTCTTC.